This passage covers 18 T cell receptor beta chains from one sample sequenced in a study of cytomegalovirus exposure and HLA in healthy donors. Vbeta (60) and Jbeta (13) primers were used in the PCR. TCRdb keeps only in-frame clones here, not all; method: immunoSEQ multiplex PCR. This table has under 200,000 clones, 70% to 80% appearing once. The sample taken for sequencing was PBMCs. These receptor sequences come from a woman younger than 45 in good health and CMV-seropositive.

In its sample, this clone was seen once. The gene calls are TRBV29-1 and TRBJ2-1; 10 bases align to TRBD2. The CDR3 spans 15 residues. Trimming cost V 6 bases and J 7 bases; bases outside gene matches: 12. Germline-derived CDR1 and CDR2 are SQVTM and ANQGSEA. CDR3 bases: TGCAGCGTCCCATCCGTAGCGGGGGGTTGGAATGAGCAGTTCTTC. Protein sequence: CSVPSVAGGWNEQFF.

This clone has a handful of counts. The rearrangement joins TRBV6-5 to TRBJ1-1; no clear D. Trimming took off 3 bases at V and 4 bases at J, with 9 bases between the two ends. The CDR3 totals 13 residues. Germline V lookup: CDR1 MNHEY, CDR2 SVGAGI. CDR3 DNA: TGTGCCAGCAGTTATGACATGGTCACTGAAGCTTTCTTT. Its protein is CASSYDMVTEAFF.

The V and J genes are TRBV27 and TRBJ2-5; 11 bases fit TRBD1. The V gene's germline CDR1 is MNHEY and CDR2 SMNVEV (reference sequence). V lost 5 bases to trimming and J lost 5 bases; unmatched junction nucleotides: 4. The CDR3 consists of 14 residues. The CDR3 sequence is CASSLGTGGETQYF. The CDR3 DNA follows: TGTGCCAGCAGTCTCGGGACAGGGGGGGAGACCCAGTACTTC.

J is TRBJ1-2 and V is TRBV10-3, with 7 bases fitting TRBD1. The CDR3 covers 13 residues. CDR1 and CDR2 (germline): ENHRY, SYGVKD. Germline trimming cut 6 bases from V and 5 bases from J; bases unmatched to any gene: 6. The CDR3 loop is CAISNRDSYGYTF. The CDR3 coding sequence is TGTGCCATCAGCAACCGGGACAGTTATGGCTACACCTTC.

The rearrangement uses TRBV2 and TRBJ2-1, with 12 nucleotides matching TRBD2. J lost 4 bases, V lost 6 bases, and 4 bases had no gene match. CDR3 size: 15 residues. Germline V gene sequence: CDR1 SNHLY, CDR2 FYNNEI. CDR3 amino acids: CASSLTSGRYNEQFF. The CDR3 DNA reads as TGTGCCAGCAGCCTGACTAGCGGGAGATACAATGAGCAGTTCTTC.

This clone was found a few times. The rearrangement joins TRBV6-1 to TRBJ2-7, with 8 bases identical to TRBD1. CDR3 size: 14 residues. V trimming: 6 bases; J trimming: 0 bases; junction bases outside the gene matches: 4. Per the germline V gene, CDR1 is MNHNS and CDR2 is SASEGT. For the CDR3, the DNA is TGTGCCAGCAGAAGGACAGGGACCTCCTACGAGCAGTACTTC. It yields the protein CASRRTGTSYEQYF.

This chain links TRBV4-3 with TRBJ2-1, with 7 bases aligning to TRBD2. The germline V gene has CDR1 LGHNA and CDR2 YSLEER. V gave up 1 base and J gave up 7 bases; unmatched junction bases: 7. There are 15 residues in the CDR3. CDR3 protein: CASSQGRGRRNEQFF. The CDR3 nucleotides are TGCGCCAGCAGCCAAGGGCGGGGGAGGAGGAATGAGCAGTTCTTC.

This clone was seen a single time. The rearrangement joins TRBV30 to TRBJ1-2; the match to TRBD1 covers 11 bases. Germline loops: CDR1 GTSNPN, CDR2 SVGIG (reference sequence). The CDR3 totals 13 residues. V was clipped by 6 bases and J by 3 bases; unmatched bases: 3. This CDR3 is CACRDRGDYGYTF. CDR3 nucleotide sequence: TGTGCCTGTCGGGACAGGGGGGACTATGGCTACACCTTC.

The J gene is TRBJ2-7, the V gene TRBV7-2; 7 bases align to TRBD2. With V trimmed by 7 bases and J by 3 bases, 6 bases remained unmatched. The CDR3 is made up of 13 amino acids. Germline V gene data show CDR1 as SGHTA and CDR2 as FQGNSA. CDR3 residues: CASNGGRGYEQYF. In DNA, the CDR3 is TGTGCCAGCAACGGGGGGAGGGGCTACGAGCAGTACTTC.

The rearrangement uses TRBV7-9 and TRBJ1-6; D is perhaps TRBD1 (5 bases). The CDR3 contains 14 residues. Germline V gene lookup returns CDR1 SEHNR and CDR2 FQNEAQ (reference sequence). V was trimmed by 8 bases and J by 5 bases, leaving 13 bases between them. The CDR3 sequence: CASSPDSNNSPLHF. The CDR3 DNA sequence: TGTGCCAGCTCTCCCGACAGTAATAATTCACCCCTCCACTTT.

The J gene is TRBJ1-4, the V gene TRBV5-1; possibly TRBD1 for D (6 bases). Germline CDR1 and CDR2: SGHRS and YFSETQ. This CDR3 spans 14 amino acids. V lost 1 base and J 8 bases, leaving 12 bases between the germline ends. CDR3 DNA sequence: TGCGCCAGCAGCTTGATGGGGGCCAGCGAAAAACTGTTTTTT. This codes for CASSLMGASEKLFF.

The chain has TRBV19 and TRBJ2-1; 7 bases fit TRBD1. The J segment lost 6 bases and the V segment lost 7 bases, leaving 12 bases of the junction unmatched. This CDR3 comprises 15 residues. The germline V gene encodes CDR1 LNHDA and CDR2 SQIVND (reference sequence). The CDR3 spells CASISGRGRINEQFF. The CDR3 nucleotides read TGTGCCAGTATTTCGGGCAGGGGGAGAATCAATGAGCAGTTCTTC. Full variable domain (missing parts from reference TRBV19 and TRBJ2-1): DGGITQSPKYLFRKEGQNVTLSCEQNLNHDAMYWYRQDPGQGLRLIYYSQIVNDFQKGDIAEGYSVSREKKESFPLTVTSAQKNPTAFYLCASISGRGRINEQFFGPGTRLTVL.

V gene TRBV7-2 combines with J gene TRBJ2-5; 9 bases fit TRBD2. Germline V gene data show CDR1 as SGHTA and CDR2 as FQGNSA. V lost 5 bases to trimming and J lost 2 bases; unmatched junction nucleotides: 6. The CDR3 extends over 15 amino acids. The CDR3 DNA sequence: TGTGCCAGCAGCCTCTTAGCGGGAGTGCAAGAGACCCAGTACTTC. As protein: CASSLLAGVQETQYF.

This chain uses TRBV10-3 with TRBJ1-1, with TRBD1 identical over 11 bases. The CDR3 loop spans 14 amino acids. Germline-derived CDR1 and CDR2 are ENHRY and SYGVKD. The V segment lost 6 bases and the J segment 3 bases; nucleotides outside the gene matches: 3. This CDR3 is CAIRGQGGDTEAFF. The CDR3 nucleotides read TGTGCCATCAGGGGACAGGGGGGGGACACTGAAGCTTTCTTT.

This chain uses TRBV9 with TRBJ2-5; TRBD2 aligns across 8 bases. Germline V CDR1 and CDR2: SGDLS, YYNGEE. This CDR3 spans 15 amino acids. After removal of 3 bases from V and 5 bases from J, the junction contained 9 bases not matched to a gene. DNA for the CDR3: TGTGCCAGCAGCGATACTAGCGGTATGGATGAGACCCAGTACTTC. This translates into CASSDTSGMDETQYF.

This sequence joins TRBV4-2 and TRBJ2-1, with 10 nucleotides matching TRBD2. V gave up 5 bases and J gave up 10 bases; unmatched junction bases: 8. The germline CDR1 and CDR2 sequences are LGHNA and YNFKEQ. The CDR3 loop spans 14 amino acids. CDR3 DNA sequence: TGTGCCAGCAGCAATCATCTAGCGGGAGACGAGCAGTTCTTC. It yields the protein CASSNHLAGDEQFF.

The chain links TRBV6-6 to TRBJ1-5; 7 nucleotides agree with TRBD1. V lost 8 bases and J lost 3; bases outside the gene matches: 10. The CDR3 is 15 residues long. Germline V CDR1 and CDR2: MNHNY, SVGAGI (reference sequence). CDR3 amino acids: CASRHRTGHNQPQHF. DNA for the CDR3: TGTGCCAGCCGACACCGGACAGGCCACAATCAGCCCCAGCATTTT.

This clone showed up just a few times. The CDR3 DNA reads as TGTGCCAGCAGCTTACGACTAGCGGGGGGGAGAGCGGGGCAGTATTTT. It yields the protein CASSLRLAGGRAGQYF. V and J are TRBV7-9 and TRBJ2-3, with 14 bases that match TRBD2. The CDR3 is made up of 16 amino acids. V dropped 2 bases and J dropped 11; count of bases not matched to a gene: 9. Germline CDR1 is SEHNR and CDR2 is FQNEAQ (reference sequence).